What follows are 19 T cell receptor beta chains derived from one specimen sequenced in a study of blood T cell repertoires in COVID-19. Generated by immunoSEQ multiplex PCR, the TCRdb table keeps only in-frame clones and is missing some. The sample includes around 67,000 clones, more than 75% of them seen just once. The source material was peripheral blood. All receptors derive from a man aged 50 to 59 with active COVID-19.

The genes are TRBV19 and TRBJ1-3; D unresolved. Germline CDR1 LNHDA, CDR2 SQIVND (reference sequence). V lost 4 bases and J lost 0, with 19 bases in between. CDR3 length: 18 residues. CDR3 coding DNA: TGTGCCAGTAGTAGAAGCAACCCGAGGGCCAGCTCTGGAAACACCATATATTTT. Translated, it gives CASSRSNPRASSGNTIYF.

The gene calls are TRBV3-1 (or the pseudogene TRBV3-2) and TRBJ1-6; no firm D call. Trimming stripped 0 bases from V and 8 bases from J, with 5 bases between. Germline CDR1 and CDR2: LGHDT and YNNKEL (reference sequence). The CDR3 extends over 13 amino acids. The CDR3 bases are TGTGCCAGCAGCCAAGATCTTGATTCACCCCTCCACTTT. As protein: CASSQDLDSPLHF.

The V and J genes are TRBV5-6 and TRBJ2-3; 8 nucleotides match TRBD2. The V segment lost 3 bases and the J segment 3 bases; nucleotides outside the gene matches: 6. The CDR3 extends over 15 amino acids. Germline V gene data show CDR1 as SGHDT and CDR2 as YYEEEE. This CDR3 reads CASSSPSGLTDTQYF. CDR3 nucleotide sequence: TGTGCCAGCAGCTCCCCTAGCGGGCTGACAGATACGCAGTATTTT.

This sequence joins TRBV9 and TRBJ2-3, with TRBD2 matching over 13 bases. The ends lost 4 bases at V and 5 bases at J; junction bases unmatched: 16. The length of the CDR3 is 19 residues. Germline values: CDR1 SGDLS, CDR2 YYNGEE. In DNA form, the CDR3 reads TGTGCCAGCAGCCCCCGCGGGGGGGGACTAGCGGGGTTCAGAGATACGCAGTATTTT. The encoded protein is CASSPRGGGLAGFRDTQYF.

The chain uses TRBV4-2 and TRBJ1-1; 9 bases line up with TRBD1. From germline, CDR1 is LGHNA and CDR2 YNFKEQ. V shed 1 base, J shed 6 bases, and the junction held 15 bases outside the gene matches. The CDR3 contains 18 residues. The CDR3 DNA is TGTGCCAGCAGCCAAGTTCGGTATCGTGGACAGGGGAGGTCTGAAGCTTTCTTT. It specifies CASSQVRYRGQGRSEAFF.

A few counts support this clone. The chain has TRBV7-9 and TRBJ2-5; possible D gene TRBD2, 6 bases. CDR3 length: 17 residues. Germline lookup yields CDR1 SEHNR and CDR2 FQNEAQ (reference sequence). The V and J ends lost 5 bases and 2 bases respectively, with 21 bases between them. CDR3 DNA: TGTGCCAGCAGCACCAGGGAGGCAGGCTGGCTTCAAGAGACCCAGTACTTC. It codes for CASSTREAGWLQETQYF.

As DNA, the CDR3 is TGTGCCAGCAGCTATAACGGACAAATTAATGAAAAACTGTTTTTT. Translated: CASSYNGQINEKLFF. V is TRBV6-6 and J is TRBJ1-4; tentative D call: TRBD1 (5 bases). This CDR3 region has 15 residues. Germline CDR1 is MNHNY and CDR2 is SVGAGI (reference sequence). The germline V and J ends were trimmed by 6 bases and 4 bases, with 15 bases remaining between them.

The table lists this clone with a few counts. The chain links TRBV28 to TRBJ2-6, with D unresolved. The V and J ends lost 3 bases and 0 bases respectively, with 12 bases between them. The germline CDR1 and CDR2 sequences are MDHEN and SYDVKM. This CDR3 is 17 amino acids long. CDR3 sequence (DNA): TGTGCCAGCAGTTTTGCCAGGCCAGGCTCTGGGGCCAACGTCCTGACTTTC. Its protein product is CASSFARPGSGANVLTF.

The chain is built from TRBV6-5 and TRBJ1-3; D unresolved. In germline, CDR1 is MNHEY, CDR2 SVGAGI. This CDR3 region has 13 residues. The V end lost 7 bases, the J end lost 4 bases, and 11 bases lay between the germline ends. The CDR3 is CASKLPGGNTIYF. The CDR3 DNA follows: TGTGCCAGCAAACTCCCCGGGGGAAACACCATATATTTT.

The genes are TRBV13 and TRBJ2-7, with TRBD1 as a possible D gene (5 bases). V was shortened by 6 bases and J by 0 bases, with 12 bases between the two germline ends. This CDR3 is built from 14 residues. Germline V gives CDR1 PRHDT, CDR2 FYEKMQ (reference sequence). The CDR3 here is CASSPGPGSYEQYF. Written as DNA, the CDR3 is TGTGCCAGCAGTCCAGGGCCGGGCTCCTACGAGCAGTACTTC.

CDR3 nucleotides: TGTGCCAGCACCCCAGCGGGGCCCTCTTCCTACGAGCAGTACTTC. It specifies CASTPAGPSSYEQYF. The rearrangement links TRBV6-6 to TRBJ2-7, with TRBD2 identical over 7 bases. J was trimmed by 1 base and V by 7 bases; bases with no gene match: 10. CDR3 length equals 15 residues. CDR1 is MNHNY, CDR2 SVGAGI, per germline (reference sequence).

The DNA for the CDR3 is TGTGCCAGCATCCCGGGACAGGGGGCGGCTACTGCTGATACGGCTTTCTTT. It is translated as CASIPGQGAATADTAFF. V gene TRBV6-2 or TRBV6-3 combines with J gene TRBJ1-1; 12 positions agree with TRBD1. Germline assignment: CDR1 MNHEY and CDR2 SVGEGT. V lost 7 bases and J lost 11; bases outside the gene matches: 20. This CDR3 has 17 amino acids.

V gene TRBV28 combines with J gene TRBJ2-7; TRBD1 matches 8 bases. With V trimmed by 6 bases and J by 4 bases, 11 bases remained unmatched. The CDR3 is made up of 15 amino acids. Germline V CDR1 and CDR2: MDHEN, SYDVKM. This chain's CDR3 is CASRPTDRVLYEQYF. CDR3 coding DNA: TGTGCCAGCAGGCCCACGGACAGGGTTTTGTACGAGCAGTACTTC.

The V and J genes are TRBV27 and TRBJ2-7; weak D call: TRBD1 (5 bases). V lost 2 bases and J lost 3, with 8 bases in between. The CDR3 runs to 13 residues. Per germline, CDR1 MNHEY and CDR2 SMNVEV (reference sequence). For the CDR3, the DNA is TGTGCCAGCAGTTTAGGGGCCGGCTACGAGCAGTACTTC. It encodes CASSLGAGYEQYF.

The genes are TRBV28 and TRBJ2-7, with D hard to call. Germline CDR1 MDHEN, CDR2 SYDVKM. V lost 2 bases and J 13 bases, leaving 15 bases between the germline ends. This CDR3 is 12 amino acids long. For the CDR3, the DNA is TGTGCCAGCAGTTTACACAGAGCCTTGTTTTACTTC. This encodes CASSLHRALFYF. The full variable domain, rest sourced from reference TRBV28 and TRBJ2-7, is DVKVTQSSRYLVKRTGEKVFLECVQDMDHENMFWYRQDPGLGLRLIYFSYDVKMKEKGDIPEGYSVSREKKERFSLILESASTNQTSMYLCASSLHRALFYFGPGTRLTVT.

This clone was picked up one time. Here the CDR3 reads CASSGQGADNEQFF. CDR3 in DNA: TGTGCCAGCAGTGGACAGGGGGCGGACAATGAGCAGTTCTTC. The rearrangement uses TRBV25-1 and TRBJ2-1; 10 bases are shared with TRBD1. Germline CDR1 reads MGHDK; CDR2 reads SYGVNS. CDR3 size: 14 residues. Trimming cost V 4 bases and J 5 bases; bases outside gene matches: 2.

The chain combines TRBV7-4 with TRBJ2-1; a weak D match, TRBD1 (6 bases). Germline CDR1 is SGHVT and CDR2 is SQSDAQ. V was cut by 1 base and J by 6 bases, with 13 bases left in between. The CDR3 has 15 amino acids. DNA for the CDR3: TGTGCCAGCAGCTTAGGCGCGGACAGCTTCAATGAGCAGTTCTTC. As protein: CASSLGADSFNEQFF.

In its sample, this clone was seen a few times. This chain links TRBV5-6 with TRBJ2-7; 7 positions agree with TRBD1. Germline assignment: CDR1 SGHDT and CDR2 YYEEEE. The V and J ends lost 4 bases and 2 bases, in that order; junction bases with no gene match: 15. CDR3 length equals 17 residues. This CDR3 reads CASSLTPHRDRTYEQYF. CDR3 coding DNA: TGTGCCAGCAGCCTTACCCCGCACCGGGACAGAACCTACGAGCAGTACTTC.

This sequence joins TRBV15 and TRBJ1-1; 7 nucleotides line up with TRBD1. CDR1 and CDR2 (germline): LNHNV, YYDKDF (reference sequence). The CDR3 spans 14 residues. Unmatched junction bases numbered 6, after V lost 4 bases and J lost 4 bases. The CDR3 nucleotides read TGTGCCACCAGCAAGGAGGGGGCGATCACTGAAGCTTTCTTT. This sequence encodes CATSKEGAITEAFF. Filled out from reference TRBV15 and TRBJ1-1, the complete variable domain reads DAMVIQNPRYQVTQFGKPVTLSCSQTLNHNVMYWYQQKSSQAPKLLFHYYDKDFNNEADTPDNFQSRRPNTSFCFLDIRSPGLGDTAMYLCATSKEGAITEAFFGQGTRLTVV.